This is a list of T cell receptor beta chains from one sample in a study of T-cell reconstitution after alpha-beta-depleted transplantation in children. One entry per CDR3 protein, called by TCRdb with MiXCR from the PCR reads. The sample contains about 460,000 distinct CDR3 sequences, about an eighth of which appear only once. This specimen was PBMCs, mostly from graft donor cells, taken 180 days after TCRalphabeta/CD19-depleted stem cell transplant. All receptors derive from a female patient aged 2-9 years who had a stem cell transplant for aplastic anemia, so the T cells may come from the graft donor. CDR3s include the opening cysteine and the closing phenylalanine or tryptophan. The D gene is left open where the match is weak. A row's size may be missing; if present it is once, few, many or a size class.

D gene: TRBD1
clone size: .
V gene: TRBV6-5
J gene: TRBJ2-7
CDR3 protein: CASSYETGEYSYEQYF
CDR3 DNA: TGTGCCAGCAGTTACGAGACAGGGGAGTATTCCTACGAGCAGTACTTC

D gene: TRBD1
clone size: .
V gene: TRBV7-2
J gene: TRBJ1-3
CDR3 protein: CASSPLLGQGGNTIYF
CDR3 DNA: TGTGCCAGCAGCCCACTCCTGGGACAGGGAGGGAACACCATATATTTT

D gene: .
clone size: .
V gene: TRBV20-1
J gene: TRBJ2-3
CDR3 protein: CSAPPHTDTQYF
CDR3 DNA: TGCAGTGCTCCCCCTCACACAGATACGCAGTATTTT

D gene: TRBD1
clone size: .
V gene: TRBV20-1
J gene: TRBJ2-7
CDR3 protein: CSAKLQTGYEQYF
CDR3 DNA: TGCAGTGCTAAACTTCAGACAGGGTACGAGCAGTACTTC

D gene: .
clone size: .
V gene: TRBV28
J gene: TRBJ2-7
CDR3 protein: CASSKSGSASYEQYF
CDR3 DNA: TGTGCCAGCAGTAAATCCGGGAGTGCATCCTACGAGCAGTACTTC

D gene: .
clone size: once
V gene: TRBV28
J gene: TRBJ1-1
CDR3 protein: CASSLSVREAFF
CDR3 DNA: TGTGCCAGCAGTTTATCGGTTCGTGAAGCTTTCTTT

D gene: .
clone size: .
V gene: TRBV5-6
J gene: TRBJ2-1
CDR3 protein: CASSSLGLYNEQFF
CDR3 DNA: TGTGCCAGCAGCTCCCTTGGGCTTTACAATGAGCAGTTCTTC

D gene: .
clone size: many
V gene: TRBV7-8
J gene: TRBJ1-2
CDR3 protein: CASSLARGGYTF
CDR3 DNA: TGTGCCAGCAGCTTAGCTAGGGGGGGCTACACCTTC

D gene: TRBD1
clone size: .
V gene: TRBV4-1
J gene: TRBJ2-1
CDR3 protein: CASSPEERTGAYNEQFF
CDR3 DNA: TGCGCCAGCAGCCCGGAAGAGAGGACAGGAGCCTACAATGAGCAGTTCTTC

D gene: .
clone size: many
V gene: TRBV6-5
J gene: TRBJ2-3
CDR3 protein: CASSYGSTDTQYF
CDR3 DNA: TGTGCCAGCAGTTACGGCAGCACAGATACGCAGTATTTT

D gene: .
clone size: .
V gene: TRBV25-1
J gene: TRBJ1-2
CDR3 protein: CASSAGGANYGYTF
CDR3 DNA: TGTGCCAGCAGTGCGGGGGGTGCTAACTATGGCTACACCTTC

D gene: .
clone size: few
V gene: TRBV4-3
J gene: TRBJ2-7
CDR3 protein: CASSQETGGTYEQYF
CDR3 DNA: TGCGCCAGCAGCCAAGAGACAGGAGGAACCTACGAGCAGTACTTC

D gene: .
clone size: few
V gene: TRBV20-1
J gene: TRBJ1-1
CDR3 protein: CSAEGLDTEAFF
CDR3 DNA: TGCAGTGCGGAGGGGTTGGACACTGAAGCTTTCTTT

D gene: TRBD2
clone size: .
V gene: TRBV24-1
J gene: TRBJ2-1
CDR3 protein: CATGRGLEQFF
CDR3 DNA: TGTGCCACCGGGAGGGGTCTTGAGCAGTTCTTC

D gene: .
clone size: .
V gene: TRBV14
J gene: TRBJ2-7
CDR3 protein: CASSQETGAGTPYEQYF
CDR3 DNA: TGTGCCAGCAGCCAAGAGACGGGCGCGGGAACCCCCTACGAGCAGTACTTC

D gene: .
clone size: .
V gene: TRBV28
J gene: TRBJ2-1
CDR3 protein: CASSTPKRASYNDQFF
CDR3 DNA: TGTGCCAGCAGCACACCTAAGCGGGCATCCTACAATGACCAGTTCTTC

D gene: TRBD2
clone size: .
V gene: TRBV15
J gene: TRBJ2-5
CDR3 protein: CATSVSGREQETQYF
CDR3 DNA: TGTGCCACCAGCGTTAGCGGGAGGGAACAAGAGACCCAGTACTTC

D gene: TRBD2
clone size: few
V gene: TRBV20-1
J gene: TRBJ2-7
CDR3 protein: CSAGLAGQPSYEQYF
CDR3 DNA: TGCAGTGCCGGACTAGCGGGGCAACCAAGCTACGAGCAGTACTTC

D gene: TRBD1
clone size: .
V gene: TRBV29-1
J gene: TRBJ2-7
CDR3 protein: CSVGRTGIDEQYF
CDR3 DNA: TGCAGCGTTGGACGGACAGGGATCGACGAGCAGTACTTC

D gene: TRBD1
clone size: few
V gene: TRBV6-1
J gene: TRBJ1-2
CDR3 protein: CASSRGQGARGYTF
CDR3 DNA: TGTGCCAGCAGCCGGGGACAGGGGGCGCGTGGCTACACCTTC

D gene: TRBD1
clone size: few
V gene: TRBV7-9
J gene: TRBJ2-3
CDR3 protein: CASRGDSGFLDTQYF
CDR3 DNA: TGTGCCAGCAGGGGGGACAGCGGCTTTTTGGATACGCAGTATTTT

D gene: .
clone size: few
V gene: TRBV5-7
J gene: TRBJ2-1
CDR3 protein: CASSFAGVRIWEQFF
CDR3 DNA: TGTGCCAGCAGCTTTGCGGGTGTTCGTATATGGGAGCAGTTCTTC

D gene: TRBD1
clone size: few
V gene: TRBV7-3
J gene: TRBJ2-2
CDR3 protein: CASSVEGQGKGKTGELFF
CDR3 DNA: TGTGCCAGCAGCGTAGAGGGACAGGGGAAGGGGAAAACCGGGGAGCTGTTTTTT

D gene: .
clone size: few
V gene: TRBV3-1
J gene: TRBJ2-7
CDR3 protein: CASSPWLRTYEQYF
CDR3 DNA: TGTGCCAGCAGCCCTTGGCTCCGTACCTACGAGCAGTACTTC

D gene: TRBD1
clone size: .
V gene: TRBV18
J gene: TRBJ2-7
CDR3 protein: CASSPAQGATYEQYF
CDR3 DNA: TGTGCCAGCTCACCAGCTCAGGGGGCGACCTACGAGCAGTACTTC

D gene: .
clone size: .
V gene: TRBV12-3/TRBV12-4
J gene: TRBJ2-7
CDR3 protein: CASSPWARTTRYEQYF
CDR3 DNA: TGTGCCAGCAGTCCCTGGGCCAGGACTACTCGGTACGAGCAGTACTTC

D gene: .
clone size: .
V gene: TRBV19
J gene: TRBJ1-1
CDR3 protein: CASSTRRGMNTEAFF
CDR3 DNA: TGTGCCAGTAGTACCCGTCGGGGAATGAACACTGAAGCTTTCTTT

D gene: TRBD1
clone size: few
V gene: TRBV28
J gene: TRBJ2-5
CDR3 protein: CASSLPPKGTGSGRWKTQYF
CDR3 DNA: TGTGCCAGCAGTTTACCCCCAAAAGGGACAGGGAGTGGAAGGTGGAAGACCCAGTACTTC

D gene: TRBD2
clone size: few
V gene: TRBV18
J gene: TRBJ2-3
CDR3 protein: CASSPPIMAGGLDTQYF
CDR3 DNA: TGTGCCAGCTCACCACCAATTATGGCGGGAGGACTAGATACGCAGTATTTT

D gene: .
clone size: .
V gene: TRBV20-1
J gene: TRBJ2-5
CDR3 protein: CSASSVGRGPRETQYF
CDR3 DNA: TGCAGTGCTAGCTCGGTAGGGCGGGGGCCGCGGGAGACCCAGTACTTC

D gene: .
clone size: few
V gene: TRBV10-3
J gene: TRBJ2-5
CDR3 protein: CAIKSGGPQETQYF
CDR3 DNA: TGTGCCATCAAATCCGGCGGCCCCCAAGAGACCCAGTACTTC

D gene: .
clone size: few
V gene: TRBV20-1
J gene: TRBJ2-7
CDR3 protein: CSARERVLTYEQYF
CDR3 DNA: TGCAGTGCTAGAGAAAGGGTTTTGACCTACGAGCAGTACTTC

D gene: .
clone size: few
V gene: TRBV5-1
J gene: TRBJ1-2
CDR3 protein: CASSLNRQLTF
CDR3 DNA: TGCGCCAGCAGCCTAAACCGACAGTTGACCTTC

D gene: .
clone size: .
V gene: TRBV28
J gene: TRBJ2-2
CDR3 protein: CASTGVNTGELFF
CDR3 DNA: TGTGCCAGCACGGGGGTGAACACCGGGGAGCTGTTTTTT

D gene: .
clone size: few
V gene: TRBV4-2
J gene: TRBJ2-7
CDR3 protein: CASSQVGGKGDEQYF
CDR3 DNA: TGTGCCAGCAGCCAAGTAGGAGGAAAGGGCGACGAGCAGTACTTC

D gene: .
clone size: few
V gene: TRBV7-2
J gene: TRBJ2-3
CDR3 protein: CASSITGTSDTQYF
CDR3 DNA: TGTGCCAGCAGCATCACGGGGACATCAGATACGCAGTATTTT

D gene: .
clone size: .
V gene: TRBV13
J gene: TRBJ1-1
CDR3 protein: CASSPGVRAMNTEAFF
CDR3 DNA: TGTGCCAGCAGCCCTGGGGTGAGGGCGATGAACACTGAAGCTTTCTTT

D gene: TRBD2
clone size: .
V gene: TRBV5-1
J gene: TRBJ2-1
CDR3 protein: CASSTGTSGPNEQFF
CDR3 DNA: TGCGCCAGCAGCACGGGGACTAGCGGCCCCAATGAGCAGTTCTTC

D gene: TRBD1
clone size: few
V gene: TRBV4-3
J gene: TRBJ2-1
CDR3 protein: CASSQEQGAGEQFF
CDR3 DNA: TGCGCCAGCAGCCAAGAGCAGGGGGCAGGTGAGCAGTTCTTC

D gene: .
clone size: many
V gene: TRBV7-7
J gene: TRBJ2-5
CDR3 protein: CASSVGWDETQYF
CDR3 DNA: TGTGCTAGCAGCGTGGGGTGGGATGAGACCCAGTACTTC

D gene: TRBD1
clone size: .
V gene: TRBV7-2
J gene: TRBJ2-3
CDR3 protein: CASSFDRGGADTQYF
CDR3 DNA: TGTGCCAGCAGCTTCGACAGGGGAGGAGCAGATACGCAGTATTTT

D gene: TRBD1
clone size: .
V gene: TRBV3-1
J gene: TRBJ1-2
CDR3 protein: CASSQVRGQGNYGYTF
CDR3 DNA: TGTGCCAGCAGCCAAGTTCGGGGACAGGGAAACTATGGCTACACCTTC

D gene: .
clone size: .
V gene: TRBV20-1
J gene: TRBJ2-3
CDR3 protein: CSANGRSGARDTQYF
CDR3 DNA: TGCAGTGCTAATGGTCGGAGTGGGGCCCGGGATACGCAGTATTTT

D gene: .
clone size: few
V gene: TRBV7-2
J gene: TRBJ2-5
CDR3 protein: CASSLVTYQETQYF
CDR3 DNA: TGTGCCAGCAGCTTAGTTACCTACCAAGAGACCCAGTACTTC

D gene: TRBD1
clone size: few
V gene: TRBV10-3
J gene: TRBJ2-1
CDR3 protein: CAISKTGGPYNEQFF
CDR3 DNA: TGTGCCATCAGCAAGACAGGGGGCCCGTACAATGAGCAGTTCTTC

D gene: .
clone size: few
V gene: TRBV29-1
J gene: TRBJ1-2
CDR3 protein: CSVVSGQSHYGYTF
CDR3 DNA: TGCAGCGTTGTCTCAGGGCAGTCCCACTATGGCTACACCTTC

D gene: .
clone size: few
V gene: TRBV29-1
J gene: TRBJ2-2
CDR3 protein: CSVKGQNTGELFF
CDR3 DNA: TGCAGCGTTAAAGGACAAAACACCGGGGAGCTGTTTTTT

D gene: TRBD2
clone size: few
V gene: TRBV12-3/TRBV12-4
J gene: TRBJ2-4
CDR3 protein: CASSLPYSGAKNIQYF
CDR3 DNA: TGTGCCAGCAGTTTACCCTATAGCGGGGCGAAAAACATTCAGTACTTC

D gene: TRBD2
clone size: .
V gene: TRBV7-2
J gene: TRBJ2-1
CDR3 protein: CASRGVGGYNEQFF
CDR3 DNA: TGTGCCAGCAGAGGTGTGGGAGGGTACAATGAGCAGTTCTTC

D gene: .
clone size: .
V gene: TRBV9
J gene: TRBJ2-5
CDR3 protein: CASSVGGRLQETQYF
CDR3 DNA: TGTGCCAGCAGCGTAGGCGGCAGACTCCAAGAGACCCAGTACTTC

D gene: .
clone size: few
V gene: TRBV11-3
J gene: TRBJ1-3
CDR3 protein: CASSLTGQPGGNTIYF
CDR3 DNA: TGTGCCAGCAGTTTGACCGGACAGCCTGGTGGGAACACCATATATTTT